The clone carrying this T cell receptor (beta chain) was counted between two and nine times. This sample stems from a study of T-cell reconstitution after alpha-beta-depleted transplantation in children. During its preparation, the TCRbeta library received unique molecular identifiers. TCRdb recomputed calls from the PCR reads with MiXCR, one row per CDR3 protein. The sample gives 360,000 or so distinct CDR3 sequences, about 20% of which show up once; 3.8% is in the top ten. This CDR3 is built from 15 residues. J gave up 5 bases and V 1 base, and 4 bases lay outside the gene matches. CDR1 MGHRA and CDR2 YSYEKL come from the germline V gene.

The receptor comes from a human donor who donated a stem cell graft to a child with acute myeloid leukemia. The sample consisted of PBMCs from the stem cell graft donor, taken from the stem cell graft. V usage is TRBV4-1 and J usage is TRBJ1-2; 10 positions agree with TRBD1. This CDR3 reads CASSQAGTGDYGYTF. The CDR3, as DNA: TGCGCCAGCAGCCAAGCTGGGACAGGGGATTATGGCTACACCTTC.